This T cell receptor beta chain is from a study of blood T cell repertoires in COVID-19. Study-wide context: The study drew acute and convalescent COVID-19 samples from the United States, Italy and Spain. Nucleic acid was either cDNA or gDNA, and it came from T cells, B-cell-depleted T cells, or PBMCs.

The germline gives CDR1 KGHSH, CDR2 LQKENI. V trimming: 1 base; J trimming: 5 bases; junction bases outside the gene matches: 5. The length of the CDR3 is 15 residues. In the original workflow: Researchers report that nucleated cell counts were estimated from reference gene primer amplification. Method: immunoSEQ multiplex PCR; TCRdb's copy keeps in-frame clones and lacks some. D and trimming come from the DNA, and the V and J calls and clone size come from that table. The sample lists 140,000 or so clones; around 76% were seen once. The clonotype originates from a man aged 55-75 years with acute or convalescent COVID-19. The sample comprised peripheral blood. V gene TRBV18 combines with J gene TRBJ2-1; 7 bases map to TRBD2. CDR3: CASSPRSSGDNEQFF. The DNA for the CDR3 is TGTGCCAGCTCACCACGTTCTAGCGGAGACAATGAGCAGTTCTTC.